Following are 29 T cell receptor beta chains from one sample sequenced in a study of control samples from healthy donors and cancer patients (dated by TCRdb to 2019 to 2021). The method behind the library was the immunoSEQ multiplex PCR assay. TCRdb retrieved this table from immuneACCESS and kept in-frame rearrangements only. Not all clones are present; in checked studies, unresolved V genes account for under half, and no reason is known for the remainder. The sample table records 95,000 to 150,000 clones; around 86% of these occur just once. The ten largest clones represent about 8.7% of the sample. The sequenced sample was blood. The receptors derive from a man aged 40-50 years in good health.

Here the CDR3 reads CASSFLPDGRAFF. CDR3 DNA: TGTGCCAGCAGTTTTCTTCCCGACGGGCGAGCTTTCTTT. V gene TRBV6-5 combines with J gene TRBJ1-1; D is unclear. This CDR3 has 13 amino acids. Trimming took 4 bases from V and 10 from J, leaving 16 bases between them. Germline V gene lookup returns CDR1 MNHEY and CDR2 SVGAGI.

The genes are TRBV11-3 and TRBJ2-1; possibly TRBD2 for D (6 bases). V lost 3 bases, J lost 5 bases, and 8 bases lay in between. Germline V gene data show CDR1 as SGHNT and CDR2 as YENEEA. The CDR3 has 13 residues. The CDR3 loop reads CASSLGGDNEQFF. The CDR3 nucleotides read TGTGCCAGCAGCTTGGGGGGAGACAATGAGCAGTTCTTC.

The chain recombines TRBV7-9 with TRBJ2-7; the D call may be TRBD1 or TRBD2 (5 bases each). Germline V CDR1 and CDR2: SEHNR, FQNEAQ (reference sequence). V was cut by 5 bases and J by 7 bases, with 18 bases left in between. The CDR3 has 14 residues. The CDR3 sequence: CASSISGTFGEQYF. CDR3 sequence (DNA): TGTGCCAGCAGCATTTCCGGGACCTTTGGAGAGCAGTACTTC.

The V and J genes are TRBV3-1 (or the pseudogene TRBV3-2) and TRBJ1-1; TRBD1 might be the D (6 bases). This CDR3 is 17 amino acids long. The ends were cut back, 1 base at V and 2 bases at J, with 17 bases in the middle. CDR1 LGHDT and CDR2 YNNKEL come from the germline V gene (reference sequence). CDR3 region: CASSQGLRGGRNTEAFF. Written as DNA, the CDR3 is TGTGCCAGCAGCCAAGGGTTGAGGGGGGGCCGAAACACTGAAGCTTTCTTT.

The V and J genes are TRBV6-5 and TRBJ1-1; maybe TRBD1 (6 bases). The V and J ends lost 4 bases and 11 bases respectively, with 14 bases between them. The CDR3 covers 12 residues. CDR1 is MNHEY, CDR2 SVGAGI, per germline. The CDR3 loop is CASSLGGVGAFF. As DNA, the CDR3 is TGTGCCAGCAGTTTAGGGGGAGTTGGGGCTTTCTTT.

The V and J genes are TRBV6-6 and TRBJ1-5, with TRBD1 identical over 8 bases. This CDR3 has 15 residues. With 1 base clipped from V and 6 bases from J, the junction kept 5 bases outside the gene matches. Germline-derived CDR1 and CDR2 are MNHNY and SVGAGI (reference sequence). The CDR3, as DNA: TGTGCCAGCAGTTACTTACAGGGGGATACTCAGCCCCAGCATTTT. Amino acid sequence: CASSYLQGDTQPQHF.

V usage is TRBV4-1 and J usage is TRBJ1-2; D call uncertain. CDR1 is MGHRA and CDR2 is YSYEKL in the germline V gene. V was shortened by 1 base and J by 8 bases, with 8 bases between the two germline ends. The CDR3 extends over 12 amino acids. CDR3 in amino acids: CASSQGGMGYTF. As DNA, the CDR3 is TGCGCCAGCAGCCAAGGCGGAATGGGCTACACCTTC.

This sequence joins TRBV6-5 and TRBJ2-6; D is unclear. This CDR3 is 13 amino acids long. Germline V CDR1 and CDR2: MNHEY, SVGAGI. Trimming stripped 8 bases from V and 12 bases from J, with 17 bases between. CDR3 in amino acids: CASRNGPRSVLTF. The CDR3 DNA follows: TGTGCCAGCCGCAACGGACCCCGGAGCGTCCTGACTTTC.

This clone was counted between two and nine times. The sample contains more than one DNA sequence encoding this CDR3. This sequence joins TRBV5-1 and TRBJ1-6; 7 bases are shared with TRBD1. The germline gives CDR1 SGHRS, CDR2 YFSETQ. With 0 bases clipped from V and 7 bases from J, the junction kept 7 bases outside the gene matches. The CDR3 is made up of 16 amino acids. In DNA form, the CDR3 reads TGCGCCAGCAGCTTGGAGAGGGGGCGCGGGAATTCACCCCTCCACTTT. Translation gives CASSLERGRGNSPLHF.

The V gene is TRBV10-2, the J gene TRBJ2-7, with D possibly matching TRBD2 (6 bases). Between the trimmed V and J ends, which lost 3 bases and 0 bases, there was a span of 9 bases. The CDR3 is 14 amino acids. Germline assignment: CDR1 WSHSY and CDR2 SAAADI. The CDR3 is CASSDWTTSYEQYF. The CDR3 region has the DNA TGCGCCAGCAGTGATTGGACTACCTCCTACGAGCAGTACTTC.

V is TRBV11-3 and J is TRBJ1-2, with a possible D match to TRBD1 (5 bases). The germline V gene has CDR1 SGHNT and CDR2 YENEEA. Between the trimmed V and J ends, which lost 2 bases and 3 bases, there was a span of 10 bases. The CDR3 has 14 amino acids. CDR3 protein: CASSLSTGYYGYTF. CDR3 in DNA: TGTGCCAGCAGCTTAAGCACAGGATACTATGGCTACACCTTC.

V gene TRBV29-1 combines with J gene TRBJ1-1, with 7 positions matching TRBD1. Germline trimming cut 7 bases from V and 7 bases from J; bases unmatched to any gene: 9. This CDR3 is built from 12 residues. Germline assignment: CDR1 SQVTM and CDR2 ANQGSEA. CDR3 sequence reads: CSGNRGRGEAFF. The CDR3 region has the DNA TGCAGCGGGAACAGGGGCCGTGGTGAAGCTTTCTTT. The whole variable domain, filled in from reference TRBV29-1 and TRBJ1-1, reads SAVISQKPSRDICQRGTSLTIQCQVDSQVTMMFWYRQQPGQSLTLIATANQGSEATYESGFVIDKFPISRPNLTFSTLTVSNMSPEDSSIYLCSGNRGRGEAFFGQGTRLTVV.

The rearrangement joins TRBV14 to TRBJ1-6; D is perhaps TRBD1 (5 bases). The germline V gene has CDR1 SGHDN and CDR2 FVKESK. Trimming took off 0 bases at V and 7 bases at J, with 22 bases between the two ends. CDR3 length: 19 amino acids. CDR3: CASSQEVRVTLGRNSPLHF. In DNA, the CDR3 is TGTGCCAGCAGCCAAGAGGTCAGGGTGACCCTTGGGAGAAATTCACCCCTCCACTTT.

The rearrangement uses TRBV20-1 and TRBJ1-5; possibly TRBD1 for D (5 bases). In germline, CDR1 is DFQATT, CDR2 SNEGSKA (reference sequence). Trimming stripped 3 bases from V and 5 bases from J, with 14 bases between. The CDR3 covers 14 residues. CDR3 residues: CSASKRGRDQPQHF. In nucleotides, the CDR3 is TGCAGTGCTAGTAAGAGGGGCAGAGATCAGCCCCAGCATTTT.

CDR3 sequence (DNA): TGTGCAAGTCGCTTAAGGGGTAGCGGTAGCACAGATACGCAGTATTTT. Translation: CASRLRGSGSTDTQYF. The rearrangement uses TRBV12-2 and TRBJ2-3; the table's D call TRBD2 went unverified against the DNA. TRBV12-2 is annotated as a pseudogene. The CDR3 spans 16 residues.

On this clone: One junction end does not reproduce the germline sequence, and a read error may be involved. At the DNA level, this CDR3 is encoded by other sequences in the same sample as well. CDR3 residues: CASEEQITSNQPQHF. CDR3 bases: TGCGCCAGCGAGGAGCAGATAACTAGCAATCAGCCCCAGCATTTT. The chain carries TRBV6-5 and TRBJ1-5; D is unresolved. Germline CDR1 reads MNHEY; CDR2 reads SVGAGI. This CDR3 region has 15 residues.

CDR3 residues: CASSRGQGVETQYF. The DNA for the CDR3 is TGTGCCAGTAGTAGGGGACAGGGAGTAGAGACCCAGTACTTC. The chain links TRBV19 to TRBJ2-5; 9 bases fit TRBD1. J gave up 4 bases and V 4 bases, and 4 bases lay outside the gene matches. This CDR3 has 14 amino acids. Germline lookup yields CDR1 LNHDA and CDR2 SQIVND (reference sequence).

The chain has TRBV19 and TRBJ2-5; D is unresolved. The CDR3 is made up of 13 amino acids. V lost 3 bases and J 4 bases, leaving 9 bases between the germline ends. The germline V gene has CDR1 LNHDA and CDR2 SQIVND (reference sequence). The CDR3 DNA reads TGTGCCAGTAGTATGCCATTTCCAGAGACCCAGTACTTC. It specifies CASSMPFPETQYF.

The chain uses TRBV28 and TRBJ1-4; TRBD1 might be the D (5 bases). CDR1 and CDR2 (germline): MDHEN, SYDVKM. With 9 bases removed from V and 7 bases from J, the gap between germline ends came to 15 bases. This CDR3 is built from 13 residues. Here the CDR3 DNA reads TGTGCCAGTAATACAGGAGGCATTGAAAAACTGTTTTTT. This sequence encodes CASNTGGIEKLFF. Full variable domain (outside the CDR3, taken from reference TRBV28 and TRBJ1-4): DVKVTQSSRYLVKRTGEKVFLECVQDMDHENMFWYRQDPGLGLRLIYFSYDVKMKEKGDIPEGYSVSREKKERFSLILESASTNQTSMYLCASNTGGIEKLFFGSGTQLSVL.

In its sample, this clone was seen a few times. The chain uses TRBV9 and TRBJ2-1; D is unresolved. The CDR3 is 13 amino acids. Germline V gene sequence: CDR1 SGDLS, CDR2 YYNGEE. Trimming removed 0 bases from V and 4 bases from J, with 5 bases in between. The CDR3 DNA is TGTGCCAGCAGCGTAGGGGCTTACAATGAGCAGTTCTTC. Its translation is CASSVGAYNEQFF. Supplemented by reference TRBV9 and TRBJ2-1, the full variable domain reads DSGVTQTPKHLITATGQRVTLRCSPRSGDLSVYWYQQSLDQGLQFLIQYYNGEERAKGNILERFSAQQFPDLHSELNLSSLELGDSALYFCASSVGAYNEQFFGPGTRLTVL.

This chain connects TRBV5-1 to TRBJ2-2; D perhaps matches TRBD1 (5 bases). There are 17 residues in the CDR3. Deletions cut 0 bases from V and 0 bases from J, with 12 bases between. The germline V gene encodes CDR1 SGHRS and CDR2 YFSETQ. The CDR3 spells CASSLVPQGANTGELFF. In nucleotides, the CDR3 is TGCGCCAGCAGCTTGGTCCCGCAAGGGGCGAACACCGGGGAGCTGTTTTTT.

V and J are TRBV29-1 and TRBJ1-4, with D perhaps matching TRBD1 (5 bases). Germline loops: CDR1 SQVTM, CDR2 ANQGSEA. The V end was cut by 8 bases, the J end by 4 bases, with 14 bases between. This CDR3 region has 13 residues. In nucleotides, the CDR3 is TGCAGCTGCTCAGGCGGGGGTAATGAAAAACTGTTTTTT. Residues: CSCSGGGNEKLFF.

The chain links TRBV3-1 (or the pseudogene TRBV3-2) to TRBJ2-1, with 12 nucleotides matching TRBD2. V lost 6 bases, J lost 4 bases, and 4 bases stayed unmatched. The V gene's germline CDR1 is LGHDT and CDR2 YNNKEL (reference sequence). This CDR3 is 15 amino acids long. In DNA form, the CDR3 reads TGTGCCAGCAGTCGGGGACTAGCGGGTTACAATGAGCAGTTCTTC. As protein: CASSRGLAGYNEQFF.

The chain combines TRBV7-8 with TRBJ1-2; no clear D. CDR1 SGHVS and CDR2 FQNEAQ come from the germline V gene. V was shortened by 3 bases and J by 4 bases, with 12 bases between the two germline ends. The CDR3 consists of 14 residues. The CDR3 DNA reads as TGTGCCAGCAGCTTCGGTAGCCCCTCCTATGGCTACACCTTC. This codes for CASSFGSPSYGYTF.

This rearrangement joins TRBV9 to TRBJ2-3, with 8 bases matching TRBD1. CDR1 is SGDLS and CDR2 is YYNGEE in the germline V gene. V lost 3 bases and J lost 3; bases outside the gene matches: 9. The CDR3 runs to 16 residues. The CDR3 nucleotides read TGTGCCAGCAGCGGACGTCTCAGGGGGCGGACAGATACGCAGTATTTT. Residues: CASSGRLRGRTDTQYF.

The J gene is TRBJ2-7, the V gene TRBV2, with D uncertain. With 4 bases removed from V and 3 bases from J, the gap between germline ends came to 10 bases. The V gene's germline CDR1 is SNHLY and CDR2 FYNNEI. The CDR3 has 13 amino acids. CDR3 DNA sequence: TGTGCCAGCAGTGTGCGCAGAAACTACGAGCAGTACTTC. Translating it yields CASSVRRNYEQYF. Complete variable domain (other parts from reference TRBV2 and TRBJ2-7): EPEVTQTPSHQVTQMGQEVILRCVPISNHLYFYWYRQILGQKVEFLVSFYNNEISEKSEIFDDQFSVERPDGSNFTLKIRSTKLEDSAMYFCASSVRRNYEQYFGPGTRLTVT.

This chain links TRBV24-1 with TRBJ2-1; no clear D gene. From germline, CDR1 is KGHDR and CDR2 SFDVKD. The V end lost 5 bases, the J end lost 0 bases, and 7 bases lay between the germline ends. This CDR3 spans 14 amino acids. CDR3 residues: CATSAGNSYNEQFF. CDR3 DNA: TGTGCCACCAGTGCGGGCAACTCCTACAATGAGCAGTTCTTC.

The chain joins TRBV5-8 to TRBJ2-1; D not resolved. The CDR3 loop spans 13 amino acids. The germline V and J ends were trimmed by 4 bases and 8 bases, with 13 bases remaining between them. CDR1 and CDR2 from the germline V gene are SGHTS and YDEGEE. The CDR3 DNA is TGTGCCAGCAGCATTTATGTGATGGATGAGCAGTTCTTC. It is translated as CASSIYVMDEQFF.

This rearrangement joins TRBV11-2 to TRBJ2-7; possible D gene TRBD2, 5 bases. The germline V gene has CDR1 SGHAT and CDR2 FQNNGV. The V gene lost 5 bases and the J gene lost 2 bases, with 13 bases spanning the gap. The CDR3 loop spans 14 amino acids. The CDR3 region has the DNA TGTGCCAGCAGCGCGCGACTCGGGGCCTACGAGCAGTACTTC. Translating it yields CASSARLGAYEQYF.